A selection of T cell receptor beta chains follows, all from one sample in a study of CD8 T cells in Susac syndrome. Using its own MiXCR run on the immunoSEQ multiplex PCR reads, TCRdb lists one record per CDR3 protein. The table shows 75,000 to 100,000 distinct CDR3 sequences, with 85% to 95% occurring only once. Material for sequencing was CD8+ T cells from PBMCs. Every receptor here comes from a human donor with Susac syndrome. CDR3s include the opening cysteine and the closing phenylalanine or tryptophan. D genes are given only for firm matches. Expanded clones get a size class; other rows say once, few or many, or leave the size out.

d_call	clone_size	j_call	v_call	cdr3_nt	cdr3_aa
TRBD2	NA	TRBJ2-1	TRBV6-2/TRBV6-3	TGTGCCAGCAGTTACGTAGCGGGGTTCTACAATGAGCAGTTCTTC	CASSYVAGFYNEQFF
TRBD1	NA	TRBJ2-6	TRBV9	TGTGCCAGCAGCGTGGCCCGGGACAGGGGGCGTAGGAACTCTGGGGCCAACGTCCTGACTTTC	CASSVARDRGRRNSGANVLTF
TRBD2	NA	TRBJ2-1	TRBV3-1	TGTGCCAGCAGCCCGGGACTAGCGGGAGACTTCTACAATGAGCAGTTCTTC	CASSPGLAGDFYNEQFF
NA	NA	TRBJ2-2	TRBV7-3	TGTGCCAGCAGCCAGGGCGGGGAGCTGTTTTTT	CASSQGGELFF
NA	NA	TRBJ1-2	TRBV3-1	TGTGCCAGCAGCCATGGCGGGACGGCGCCTAACCTCTATGGCTACACCTTC	CASSHGGTAPNLYGYTF
NA	NA	TRBJ2-1	TRBV7-9	TGTGCCAGCACCCTCAAGAATGAGCAGTTCTTC	CASTLKNEQFF
TRBD2	NA	TRBJ2-1	TRBV20-1	TGCAGTGCTAGAAGTAGCGGGAGTGGCCCTTACAATGAGCAGTTCTTC	CSARSSGSGPYNEQFF
TRBD1	once	TRBJ1-2	TRBV12-3/TRBV12-4	TGTGCCAGCAGTTTAGGACAGGGGGCGGTCCACTATGGCTACACCTTC	CASSLGQGAVHYGYTF
NA	once	TRBJ2-5	TRBV3-1	TGTGCCAGCAGCCAAGACACCGGGGACCAGTACTTC	CASSQDTGDQYF
NA	NA	TRBJ1-5	TRBV20-1	TGCAGTGCCCTTTTTGGTGGACAGCCCCAGCATTTT	CSALFGGQPQHF
TRBD2	NA	TRBJ2-1	TRBV27	TGTGCCAGCAGTTTGGTAGCGGGAGCGGGCTACAATGAGCAGTTCTTC	CASSLVAGAGYNEQFF
NA	NA	TRBJ2-1	TRBV11-2	TGTGCCAGCAGCTTTAGGGAAACAGAGCAGTTCTTC	CASSFRETEQFF
TRBD2	NA	TRBJ2-3	TRBV7-9	TGTGCCAGCAGCCCCAGCGGGAGGCCAGATACGCAGTATTTT	CASSPSGRPDTQYF
TRBD2	NA	TRBJ2-2	TRBV28	TGTGCCAGCAGTCCCCTAGCGGGGTCCACCGGGGAGCTGTTTTTT	CASSPLAGSTGELFF
TRBD2	once	TRBJ2-3	TRBV29-1	TGCAGCGTTCTTGGACTAGCGGGAGTGGAGGATACGCAGTATTTT	CSVLGLAGVEDTQYF
NA	NA	TRBJ1-4	TRBV11-2	TGTGCCAGCAGCTCGACAGATAATGAAAAACTGTTTTTT	CASSSTDNEKLFF
NA	NA	TRBJ2-3	TRBV12-3/TRBV12-4	TGTGCCAGCAGTCCCCCAGGGTTAACAGATACGCAGTATTTT	CASSPPGLTDTQYF
TRBD1	NA	TRBJ2-1	TRBV9	TGTGCCAGCAGCACCACCGGGACAGGGGACAATGAGCAGTTCTTC	CASSTTGTGDNEQFF
TRBD1	NA	TRBJ2-7	TRBV9	TGTGCCAGCAGCGTATCGACAGGGTCCTACGAGCAGTACTTC	CASSVSTGSYEQYF
TRBD2	NA	TRBJ2-1	TRBV4-2	TGTGCCAGCAGCCAAGGGGGGGGTTCCCTTTCTGGGAATGAGCAGTTCTTC	CASSQGGGSLSGNEQFF
NA	NA	TRBJ2-5	TRBV15	TGTGCCACCAGCAGAGATTGGGGGACCGACATCCGGACCCAGTACTTC	CATSRDWGTDIRTQYF
TRBD1	NA	TRBJ1-2	TRBV27	TGTGCCAGCAGTCCATATACAGGGGACCACTATGGCTACACCTTC	CASSPYTGDHYGYTF
NA	NA	TRBJ2-1	TRBV4-3	TGCGCCAGCAGCCAAGGGGCTGAGCAGTTCTTC	CASSQGAEQFF
TRBD2	NA	TRBJ2-2	TRBV19	TGTGCCAGTAGTCCGGGGGGAATCGGGGAGCTGTTTTTT	CASSPGGIGELFF
TRBD2	NA	TRBJ2-7	TRBV2	TGTGCCAGCAGTGGCACGCTAGCGGGCGACGAGGGGGAGCAGTACTTC	CASSGTLAGDEGEQYF
TRBD1	NA	TRBJ2-7	TRBV20-1	TGCAGTGGGATAACCGGGACAGGGTACGAGCAGTACTTC	CSGITGTGYEQYF
NA	NA	TRBJ1-1	TRBV29-1	TGCAGCGTTGATCCGAATACTGAAGCTTTCTTT	CSVDPNTEAFF
TRBD2	NA	TRBJ2-3	TRBV7-2	TGTGCCAGCAGCCTGGGACTAGGCCCAGATACGCAGTATTTT	CASSLGLGPDTQYF
NA	NA	TRBJ2-7	TRBV5-1	TGCGCCAGCAGCTTGAGTGAGGGTCGAAGGGAATACGAGCAGTACTTC	CASSLSEGRREYEQYF
NA	NA	TRBJ1-4	TRBV20-1	TGCACCGCTAGAGACTCTCCTGGGGAAAAACTGTTTTTT	CTARDSPGEKLFF
TRBD1	NA	TRBJ1-1	TRBV30	TGTGCCTGGAGGGGGACAGGGGAGGCTGAAGCTTTCTTT	CAWRGTGEAEAFF